The sequence of this TCR beta chain was determined in a study of blood T cell repertoires in COVID-19. Study-wide context: Samples of COVID-19 (acute and convalescent) were obtained from the United States, Italy and Spain. PBMCs, B-cell-depleted T cells, or T cells were the source of the cDNA or gDNA that made up the material.

In the original processing: Amplified reference gene primers provided the basis for estimating nucleated cell counts. Using immunoSEQ multiplex PCR, the repertoire was profiled, and TCRdb retains in-frame clones only, with some absent. The V and J calls and clone size come from that table; D and trimming were worked out from the DNA. The sample includes around 46,000 clones, 86% of them seen just once. This CDR3 has 14 residues. Germline V gives CDR1 MGHRA, CDR2 YSYEKL. V lost 0 bases and J 6 bases, leaving 9 bases between the germline ends. The specimen was peripheral blood. This sequence joins TRBV4-1 and TRBJ2-1; D might be TRBD1 (6 bases). The sequence derives from a man aged 35 to 55 with active COVID-19. The chain's CDR3 is CASSQDRGGNEQFF. In nucleotides, the CDR3 is TGCGCCAGCAGCCAAGATCGAGGGGGCAATGAGCAGTTCTTC.